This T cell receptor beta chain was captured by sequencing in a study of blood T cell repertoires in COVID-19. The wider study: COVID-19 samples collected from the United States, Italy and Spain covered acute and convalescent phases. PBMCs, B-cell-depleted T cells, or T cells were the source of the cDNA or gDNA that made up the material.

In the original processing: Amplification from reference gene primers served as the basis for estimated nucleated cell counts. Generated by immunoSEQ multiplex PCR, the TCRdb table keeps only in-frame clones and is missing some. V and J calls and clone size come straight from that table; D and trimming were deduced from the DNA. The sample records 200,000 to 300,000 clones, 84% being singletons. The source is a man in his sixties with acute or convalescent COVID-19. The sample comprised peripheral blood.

The CDR3 nucleotides are TGTGCCAGCAGTTTGACTGTGAACACTGAAGCTTTCTTT. This gives the protein CASSLTVNTEAFF. The rearrangement uses TRBV6-4 and TRBJ1-1; no firm D call. CDR1 is MRHNA, CDR2 SNTAGT, per germline. The CDR3 is made up of 13 amino acids. The ends were cut back, 5 bases at V and 0 bases at J, with 7 bases in the middle.